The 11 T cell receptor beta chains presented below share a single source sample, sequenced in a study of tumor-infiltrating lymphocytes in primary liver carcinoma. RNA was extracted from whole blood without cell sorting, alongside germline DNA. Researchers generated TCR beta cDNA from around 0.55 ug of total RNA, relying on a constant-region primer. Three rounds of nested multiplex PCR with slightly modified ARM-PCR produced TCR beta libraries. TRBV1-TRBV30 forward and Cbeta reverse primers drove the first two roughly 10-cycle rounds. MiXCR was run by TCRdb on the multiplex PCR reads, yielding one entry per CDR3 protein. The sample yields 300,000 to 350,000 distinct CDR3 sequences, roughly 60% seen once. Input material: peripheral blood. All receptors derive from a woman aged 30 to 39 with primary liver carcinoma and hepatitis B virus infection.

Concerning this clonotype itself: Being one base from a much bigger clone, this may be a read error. CDR3 DNA sequence: TGTGCCGGCAAGGGGAGTTTCTACGAGCAGTACTTC. The encoded protein is CAGKGSFYEQYF. This chain joins TRBV6-1 and TRBJ2-7, with D perhaps assigned TRBD1 or TRBD2 (5 bases each). Trimming left V 11 bases short and J 3 bases short, with 14 bases between. Germline V gives CDR1 MNHNS, CDR2 SASEGT. This CDR3 comprises 12 residues.

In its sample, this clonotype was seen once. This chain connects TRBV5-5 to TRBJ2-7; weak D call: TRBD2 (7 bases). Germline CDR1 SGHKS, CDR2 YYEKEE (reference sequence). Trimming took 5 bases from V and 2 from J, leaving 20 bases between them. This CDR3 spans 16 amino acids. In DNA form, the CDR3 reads TGTGCCAGCAGTATAGGGGGGGCGGGAGTTACCTACGAGCAGTACTTC. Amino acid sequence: CASSIGGAGVTYEQYF. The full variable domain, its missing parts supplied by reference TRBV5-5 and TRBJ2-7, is DAGVTQSPTHLIKTRGQQVTLRCSPISGHKSVSWYQQVLGQGPQFIFQYYEKEERGRGNFPDRFSARQFPNYSSELNVNALLLGDSALYLCASSIGGAGVTYEQYFGPGTRLTVT.

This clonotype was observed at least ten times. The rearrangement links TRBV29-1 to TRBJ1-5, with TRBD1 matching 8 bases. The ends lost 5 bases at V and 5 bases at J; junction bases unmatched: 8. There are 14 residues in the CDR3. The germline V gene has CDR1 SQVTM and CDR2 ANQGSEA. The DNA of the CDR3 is TGCAGCGTTCCGACAGGGGTCCGGGATCAGCCCCAGCATTTT. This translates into CSVPTGVRDQPQHF.

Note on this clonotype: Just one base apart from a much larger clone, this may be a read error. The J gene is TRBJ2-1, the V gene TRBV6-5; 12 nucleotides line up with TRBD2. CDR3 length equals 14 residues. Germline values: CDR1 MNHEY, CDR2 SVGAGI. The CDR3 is CVSSPLAGGDEQFF. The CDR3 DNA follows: TGTGTCAGCAGCCCTCTAGCGGGAGGGGATGAGCAGTTCTTC.

The CDR3 DNA reads as TGTGCCAGCACCGGGACCGTGAACACCGGGGAGCTGTTTTTT. This sequence encodes CASTGTVNTGELFF. The genes are TRBV6-1 and TRBJ2-2, with D perhaps matching TRBD1 or TRBD2 (5 bases each). From germline, CDR1 is MNHNS and CDR2 SASEGT. V was pared by 7 bases and J by 1 base, with 10 bases between. The CDR3 totals 14 residues.

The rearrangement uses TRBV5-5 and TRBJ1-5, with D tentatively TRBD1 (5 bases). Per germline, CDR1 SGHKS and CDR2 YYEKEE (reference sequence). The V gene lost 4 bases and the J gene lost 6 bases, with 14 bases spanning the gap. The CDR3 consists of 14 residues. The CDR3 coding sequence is TGTGCCAGCAGCATGACAGTCGCTACTCAGCCCCAGCATTTT. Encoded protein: CASSMTVATQPQHF. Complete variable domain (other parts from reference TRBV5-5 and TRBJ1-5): DAGVTQSPTHLIKTRGQQVTLRCSPISGHKSVSWYQQVLGQGPQFIFQYYEKEERGRGNFPDRFSARQFPNYSSELNVNALLLGDSALYLCASSMTVATQPQHFGDGTRLSIL.

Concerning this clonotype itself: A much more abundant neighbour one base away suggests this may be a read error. CDR3 amino acids: CASNQVRVSEQYF. As DNA, the CDR3 is TGTGCCAGCAACCAAGTACGAGTTAGCGAGCAGTACTTC. The chain links TRBV14 to TRBJ2-7; D gene ambiguous. The germline V gene encodes CDR1 SGHDN and CDR2 FVKESK. The CDR3 is 13 amino acids.

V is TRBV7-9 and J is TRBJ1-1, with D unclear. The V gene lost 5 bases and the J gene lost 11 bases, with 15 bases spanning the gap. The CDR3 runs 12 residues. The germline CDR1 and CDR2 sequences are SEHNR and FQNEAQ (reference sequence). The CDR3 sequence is CASSTKGSVAFF. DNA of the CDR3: TGTGCCAGCAGCACGAAGGGAAGTGTTGCTTTCTTT.

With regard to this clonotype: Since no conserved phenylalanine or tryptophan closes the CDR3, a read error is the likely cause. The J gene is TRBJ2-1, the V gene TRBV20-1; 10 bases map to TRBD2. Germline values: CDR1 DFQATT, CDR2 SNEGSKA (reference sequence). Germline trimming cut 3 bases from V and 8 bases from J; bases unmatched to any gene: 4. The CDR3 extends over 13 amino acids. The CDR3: CSARSGRGYEQFI. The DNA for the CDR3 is TGCAGTGCTAGGAGCGGGAGGGGCTATGAGCAGTTCATC.

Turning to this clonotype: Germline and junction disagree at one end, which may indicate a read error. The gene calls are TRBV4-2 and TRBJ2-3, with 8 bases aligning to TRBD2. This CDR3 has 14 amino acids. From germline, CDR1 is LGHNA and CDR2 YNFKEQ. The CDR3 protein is CASCQAGVTDTQYF. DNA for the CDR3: TGTGCCAGCTGCCAAGCGGGGGTCACAGATACGCAGTATTTT.

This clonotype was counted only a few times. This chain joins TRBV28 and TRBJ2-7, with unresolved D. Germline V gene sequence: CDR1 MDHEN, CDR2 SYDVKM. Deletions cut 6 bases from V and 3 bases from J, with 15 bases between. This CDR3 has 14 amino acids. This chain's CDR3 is CASSVPLRYYEQYF. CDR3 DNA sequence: TGTGCCAGCAGCGTACCGCTACGATACTACGAGCAGTACTTC.